The clone carrying this TCR beta chain was detected many times. Its specificity is not known. The data were obtained in a study of T cells after yellow fever vaccination. MiXCR, applied by TCRdb to the 5' RACE reads, yields one record per CDR3 protein. The sample carries some 250,000 distinct CDR3 sequences, 3.6% recorded once. General observations from the study: The secondary response was weaker but peaked faster, day 5 versus 15.

The source is a man aged 18 to 30 who received the YFV17D yellow fever vaccine. Sample: PBMCs, taken 15 days after the yellow fever booster vaccination.

CDR3 region: CASSQRGAQPQHF. In nucleotides, the CDR3 is TGTGCCAGCAGCCAACGGGGGGCACAGCCCCAGCATTTT. The V and J genes are TRBV3-1 and TRBJ1-5; maybe TRBD1 (6 bases). Trimming pared 2 bases from V and 7 bases from J, leaving 9 bases between. Germline CDR1 LGHDT, CDR2 YNNKEL (reference sequence). This CDR3 is 13 amino acids long.